The 19 T cell receptor beta chains presented below share a single source sample, sequenced in a study of T cell changes during pregnancy in multiple sclerosis. TCRdb's table, derived via immunoSEQ multiplex PCR, lists solely in-frame clones and lacks some. This table has around 95,000 clones, around 94% appearing once. The source was peripheral blood, collected after pregnancy. The receptors were sampled from a female donor in good health, enrolled as a control in a pregnancy study.

The chain combines TRBV5-1 with TRBJ2-1; no definite D call. Germline V gene lookup returns CDR1 SGHRS and CDR2 YFSETQ. Between the trimmed V and J ends, which lost 2 bases and 3 bases, there was a span of 12 bases. This CDR3 contains 15 residues. The CDR3 DNA sequence: TGCGCCAGCAGCTTAGACTCGATTGTCTACAATGAGCAGTTCTTC. Amino acids: CASSLDSIVYNEQFF.

The V call is TRBV27, the J call TRBJ2-7, with D perhaps matching TRBD2 (6 bases). The CDR3 sequence is 14 residues long. The V gene lost 6 bases and the J gene lost 5 bases, with 17 bases spanning the gap. Germline V gene data show CDR1 as MNHEY and CDR2 as SMNVEV (reference sequence). Here the CDR3 reads CASSPFLRGNEQYF. The CDR3 nucleotides are TGTGCCAGCAGCCCCTTCCTACGGGGGAACGAGCAGTACTTC.

The J gene is TRBJ1-2, the V gene TRBV19; the D gene is possibly TRBD1 (6 bases). V dropped 6 bases and J dropped 7 bases, with 24 bases sitting between them. CDR1 LNHDA and CDR2 SQIVND come from the germline V gene (reference sequence). The CDR3 runs to 16 residues. For the CDR3, the DNA is TGTGCCAGTAGCATTGCGGGGGCGGGGTCCTCCTCTGGCTACACCTTC. Its translation is CASSIAGAGSSSGYTF.

The chain links TRBV28 to TRBJ2-1; unclear D gene. CDR3 length equals 11 residues. CDR1 and CDR2 from the germline V gene are MDHEN and SYDVKM. V was clipped by 6 bases and J by 5 bases, with 5 bases between them. CDR3 sequence: CASSQNNEQFF. The CDR3 DNA is TGTGCCAGCAGCCAGAACAATGAGCAGTTCTTC.

The V gene is TRBV19, the J gene TRBJ1-5; maybe TRBD1 (6 bases). The V gene's germline CDR1 is LNHDA and CDR2 SQIVND (reference sequence). The CDR3 consists of 16 residues. Trimming took 5 bases from V and 9 from J, leaving 23 bases between them. CDR3 DNA sequence: TGTGCCAGTAGTCCCTTCCTTGGGCAGAGGGGGGGGCCCCAGCATTTT. This translates into CASSPFLGQRGGPQHF.

V usage is TRBV7-9 and J usage is TRBJ2-1; TRBD2 aligns across 8 bases. The V gene's germline CDR1 is SEHNR and CDR2 FQNEAQ (reference sequence). CDR3 length: 16 amino acids. V trimming: 5 bases; J trimming: 0 bases; junction bases outside the gene matches: 6. In DNA, the CDR3 is TGTGCCAGCAGCGCATCCGGGACTAGCTCCTACAATGAGCAGTTCTTC. This codes for CASSASGTSSYNEQFF.

The chain recombines TRBV28 with TRBJ1-2, with TRBD1 as a possible D gene (5 bases). Germline V gene lookup returns CDR1 MDHEN and CDR2 SYDVKM. The length of the CDR3 is 12 residues. The V end lost 2 bases, the J end lost 8 bases, and 9 bases lay between the germline ends. The CDR3 sequence is CASSLIGAGYTF. In nucleotides, the CDR3 is TGTGCCAGCAGTTTAATAGGGGCAGGCTACACCTTC.

V gene TRBV7-2 combines with J gene TRBJ2-7; possibly TRBD2 for D (6 bases). Germline V CDR1 and CDR2: SGHTA, FQGNSA. This CDR3 spans 16 amino acids. The ends were cut back, 5 bases at V and 5 bases at J, with 22 bases in the middle. The CDR3 spells CASSVKGPLGGNEQYF. In nucleotides, the CDR3 is TGTGCCAGCAGCGTCAAAGGTCCCCTCGGCGGGAACGAGCAGTACTTC.

This sequence joins TRBV5-1 and TRBJ2-5; 7 bases are a match to TRBD1. Losses at the gene ends were 4 bases for V and 0 bases for J; bases not matched to a gene: 3. CDR3 size: 14 residues. From germline, CDR1 is SGHRS and CDR2 YFSETQ. The CDR3 DNA follows: TGCGCCAGCAGCGGGGGACAGAACCAAGAGACCCAGTACTTC. It translates to CASSGGQNQETQYF. Variable domain in full (rest from reference TRBV5-1 and TRBJ2-5): KAGVTQTPRYLIKTRGQQVTLSCSPISGHRSVSWYQQTPGQGLQFLFEYFSETQRNKGNFPGRFSGRQFSNSRSEMNVSTLELGDSALYLCASSGGQNQETQYFGPGTRLLVL.

V usage is TRBV6-1 and J usage is TRBJ1-5; D unclear. The CDR3 is 14 amino acids. Per germline, CDR1 MNHNS and CDR2 SASEGT. Trimming removed 7 bases at V and 0 bases at J, with 10 bases between. The CDR3 bases are TGTGCCAGCACAGGTGAACTTAGCAATCAGCCCCAGCATTTT. Its translation: CASTGELSNQPQHF.

The chain combines TRBV10-3 with TRBJ2-7, with 8 bases fitting TRBD2. The CDR3 totals 19 residues. Germline V CDR1 and CDR2: ENHRY, SYGVKD. V was pared by 4 bases and J by 1 base, with 18 bases of the junction left unmatched. Here the CDR3 reads CAISAIPPGAGGLSYEQYF. CDR3 DNA sequence: TGTGCCATCAGTGCCATCCCCCCGGGGGCGGGGGGCCTGTCCTACGAGCAGTACTTC.

The gene calls are TRBV7-2 and TRBJ2-7; D call uncertain. The ends were cut back, 1 base at V and 4 bases at J, with 8 bases in the middle. Germline loops: CDR1 SGHTA, CDR2 FQGNSA. The CDR3 loop spans 13 amino acids. CDR3 nucleotide sequence: TGTGCCAGCAGCTTAGTGTCTCGGTACGAGCAGTACTTC. As protein: CASSLVSRYEQYF.

CDR3 region: CASSPGQTRNEKLFF. The CDR3, as DNA: TGTGCCAGCAGCCCTGGACAGACTCGGAATGAAAAACTGTTTTTT. This chain uses TRBV7-2 with TRBJ1-4; maybe TRBD1 (6 bases). Germline CDR1 reads SGHTA; CDR2 reads FQGNSA. The CDR3 consists of 15 residues. V was clipped by 5 bases and J by 5 bases, with 15 bases between them. Based on the CDR3 plus reference TRBV7-2 and TRBJ1-4, the full variable domain is GAGVSQSPSNKVTEKGKDVELRCDPISGHTALYWYRQSLGQGLEFLIYFQGNSAPDKSGLPSDRFSAERTGGSVSTLTIQRTQQEDSAVYLCASSPGQTRNEKLFFGSGTQLSVL.

The rearrangement links TRBV10-3 to TRBJ2-4; 10 positions match TRBD1. The CDR3 length is 15 residues. Trimming cost V 4 bases and J 4 bases; bases outside gene matches: 4. Germline-derived CDR1 and CDR2 are ENHRY and SYGVKD. CDR3 sequence (DNA): TGTGCCATCAGTGGAGACAGGGGGCCAAAAAACATTCAGTACTTC. Amino acid sequence: CAISGDRGPKNIQYF.

The chain uses TRBV23-1 and TRBJ2-5; D is perhaps TRBD2 (7 bases). TRBV23-1 is recorded as an ORF, its role being uncertain. The CDR3 covers 14 residues. V was trimmed by 4 bases and J by 5 bases, leaving 14 bases between them. In nucleotides, the CDR3 is TGCGCCAGCAGTCCTCCGGGGGGCTGGGAGACCCAGTACTTC. This encodes CASSPPGGWETQYF.

This chain connects TRBV4-2 to TRBJ2-2; 9 bases are a match to TRBD1. The CDR3 covers 16 residues. V dropped 3 bases and J dropped 4; count of bases not matched to a gene: 6. From germline, CDR1 is LGHNA and CDR2 YNFKEQ. The CDR3 spells CASSHYRDRATGELFF. As DNA, the CDR3 is TGTGCCAGCAGCCACTACCGGGACAGGGCCACCGGGGAGCTGTTTTTT.

The V gene is TRBV19, the J gene TRBJ2-1, with TRBD2 identical over 15 bases. This CDR3 has 17 amino acids. V was clipped by 4 bases and J by 2 bases; unmatched bases: 3. Germline V CDR1 and CDR2: LNHDA, SQIVND (reference sequence). The CDR3 reads CASSRGLAGGPYNEQFF. In nucleotides, the CDR3 is TGTGCCAGTAGTAGGGGACTAGCGGGAGGTCCCTACAATGAGCAGTTCTTC. The variable domain in full, completed from reference TRBV19 and TRBJ2-1, reads DGGITQSPKYLFRKEGQNVTLSCEQNLNHDAMYWYRQDPGQGLRLIYYSQIVNDFQKGDIAEGYSVSREKKESFPLTVTSAQKNPTAFYLCASSRGLAGGPYNEQFFGPGTRLTVL.

This chain connects TRBV29-1 to TRBJ2-7; 7 positions agree with TRBD2. Losses at the gene ends were 7 bases for V and 7 bases for J; bases not matched to a gene: 13. CDR1 and CDR2 (germline): SQVTM, ANQGSEA. The CDR3 consists of 13 residues. As DNA, the CDR3 is TGCAGCGCTCAGCCCGTGGTGGGGGGGGAGCAGTACTTC. Amino acid sequence: CSAQPVVGGEQYF.

The chain has TRBV5-6 and TRBJ2-1, with TRBD2 identical over 13 bases. J lost 9 bases, V lost 3 bases, and 9 bases had no gene match. Germline V gene data show CDR1 as SGHDT and CDR2 as YYEEEE. CDR3 length equals 16 residues. In DNA, the CDR3 is TGTGCCAGCAGCTCCAGGACTAGCGGGAGAAATAGTGAGCAGTTCTTC. This translates into CASSSRTSGRNSEQFF.